These 5 T cell receptor beta chains originate from one sample sequenced in a study of spatial heterogeneity in lung cancer. Overall study results and limits: The number of expanded tumor alpha and beta chains correlated with mutation number.

The time point denotes: sample taken at primary tumor resection. Antigens for these TCRs are unknown. MiXCR was run by TCRdb on the 5' RACE reads, yielding one entry per CDR3 protein. The sample carries about 11,000 distinct CDR3 sequences, about 5.5% recorded once. This specimen was lung tumor tissue, taken at surgery. Receptors were obtained from a male donor with early-stage non-small cell lung cancer.

Many counts were recorded for this clonotype. This beta chain came through as a stray read in a library set up for alpha chains, and its size says little. CDR3 bases: TGCAGCGTTGAAGATAGGGGGCGGGGGACTGAAGCTTTCTTT. It codes for CSVEDRGRGTEAFF. This chain uses TRBV29-1 with TRBJ1-1; 7 nucleotides line up with TRBD1. The V gene end was trimmed by 0 bases and the J gene end by 5 bases; junction bases not matched to a gene: 6. In germline, CDR1 is SQVTM, CDR2 ANQGSEA. This CDR3 is built from 14 residues. Together with reference TRBV29-1 and TRBJ1-1, the CDR3 gives the full variable domain: SAVISQKPSRDICQRGTSLTIQCQVDSQVTMMFWYRQQPGQSLTLIATANQGSEATYESGFVIDKFPISRPNLTFSTLTVSNMSPEDSSIYLCSVEDRGRGTEAFFGQGTRLTVV.

This clonotype was counted at least ten times. This beta chain was picked up by a library intended for alpha chains and is off target, so its count carries little meaning. The chain is built from TRBV24-1 and TRBJ2-3, with D hard to call. The CDR3 loop spans 11 amino acids. The germline gives CDR1 KGHDR, CDR2 SFDVKD. V gave up 7 bases and J gave up 3 bases, with 4 bases separating them. This CDR3 is CATSRTDTQYF. Written as DNA, the CDR3 is TGTGCCACCAGCCGAACAGATACGCAGTATTTT.

This clonotype was seen at least ten times. This beta chain turned up in a library designed for alpha chains; as an off-target read, its abundance says little. The chain employs TRBV12-3 or TRBV12-4 and TRBJ1-3; D unclear. The CDR3 spans 14 residues. V lost 3 bases, J lost 0 bases, and 6 bases lay in between. CDR3 in DNA: TGTGCCAGCAGTTTTTGGGGCTCTGGAAACACCATATATTTT. It is translated as CASSFWGSGNTIYF.

This clonotype was counted ten times or more. This beta chain appears as a stray read in a library generated for alpha chains; its size is not informative. The CDR3 sequence: CASSSLSNYGYTF. The CDR3 DNA is TGTGCCAGCAGCTCGCTATCTAACTATGGCTACACCTTC. The chain couples TRBV7-2 to TRBJ1-2, with D unresolved. This CDR3 comprises 13 residues. Germline assignment: CDR1 SGHTA and CDR2 FQGNSA. V lost 4 bases and J lost 0, with 6 bases in between.

This clonotype was seen only a few times. With the library built for alpha chains, this beta chain is off target and its frequency is not meaningful. The chain's CDR3 is CASSTGPPLNEQFF. Here the CDR3 DNA reads TGCGCCAGCAGCACCGGACCACCCTTGAATGAGCAGTTCTTC. The chain combines TRBV5-1 with TRBJ2-1; D remains ambiguous. The CDR3 extends over 14 amino acids. V shed 4 bases and J shed 7 bases, with 15 bases lying between them. Germline V gene lookup returns CDR1 SGHRS and CDR2 YFSETQ. Combining the CDR3 with reference TRBV5-1 and TRBJ2-1 gives the whole variable domain KAGVTQTPRYLIKTRGQQVTLSCSPISGHRSVSWYQQTPGQGLQFLFEYFSETQRNKGNFPGRFSGRQFSNSRSEMNVSTLELGDSALYLCASSTGPPLNEQFFGPGTRLTVL.